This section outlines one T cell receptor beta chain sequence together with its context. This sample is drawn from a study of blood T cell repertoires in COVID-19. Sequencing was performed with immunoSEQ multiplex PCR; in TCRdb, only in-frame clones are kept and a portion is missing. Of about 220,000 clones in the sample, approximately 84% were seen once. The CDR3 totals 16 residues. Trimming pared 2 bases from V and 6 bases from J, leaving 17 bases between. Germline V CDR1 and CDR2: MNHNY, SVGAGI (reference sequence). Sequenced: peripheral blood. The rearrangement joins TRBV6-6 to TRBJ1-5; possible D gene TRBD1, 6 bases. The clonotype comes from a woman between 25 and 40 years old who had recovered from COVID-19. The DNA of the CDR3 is TGTGCCAGCAGTTACGAAACCGCCAGAGGGGGTCAGCCCCAGCATTTT. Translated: CASSYETARGGQPQHF.